This is a list of T cell receptor beta chains from one sample in a study of identifying expanded T cells in peripheral blood. The assay was immunoSEQ multiplex PCR, and TCRdb's table has in-frame clones only and misses some. The repertoire consists of some 78,000 clones, with roughly 84% occurring once and the leading ten covering about 20%. Sequencing was carried out using blood. The receptors derive from a person aged 18-69 years in good health. CDR3s include the opening cysteine and the closing phenylalanine or tryptophan. D genes are given only for firm matches. Size is stated for part of the rows, as once, few or many counts, or as a class when the clone is expanded.

j_gene | d_gene | v_gene | abundance | CDR3nt | CDR3aa
TRBJ2-5 | NA | TRBV5-1 | NA | TGCGCCAGCAGCTTGGAGGCAGGGGCCTACCAAATCAGGTACTTC | CASSLEAGAYQIRYF
TRBJ2-1 | NA | TRBV19 | many | TGTGCCAGTAGTATCGCTAGCAACAATGAGCAGTTCTTC | CASSIASNNEQFF
TRBJ2-1 | NA | TRBV7-9 | NA | TGTGCCAGCAGCTTAATGGCCGCTTCTTATGAGCAGTTCTTC | CASSLMAASYEQFF
TRBJ1-3 | TRBD1 | TRBV30 | NA | TGTGCCTGGAGTGGAGGACAGGGTGGAAACACCATATATTTT | CAWSGGQGGNTIYF
TRBJ2-1 | TRBD2 | TRBV4-1 | NA | TGCGCCAGCAGCCAACGTTCGCCGGGACTAGCGGGGAACAATGAGCAGTTCTTC | CASSQRSPGLAGNNEQFF
TRBJ1-5 | NA | TRBV21-1 | few | TGTGCCAGCAGCAAAGAACGGGTTCAGCCCCAGCATTTT | CASSKERVQPQHF
TRBJ2-7 | TRBD2 | TRBV28 | NA | TGTGCCAGCAGAACCTTCTCAGCGGGAGGGCCAGAAGAGCAGTACTTC | CASRTFSAGGPEEQYF
TRBJ1-2 | NA | TRBV7-2 | NA | TGTGCCAGCAGCTCCCCGGGGGCGGGTGGCTACACCTTC | CASSSPGAGGYTF
TRBJ2-1 | NA | TRBV6-5 | NA | TGTGCCAGCAGCCCCGTTCTAGCAGAAGAGCAGTTCTTC | CASSPVLAEEQFF
TRBJ1-2 | NA | TRBV19 | NA | TGTGCCAGTAGTATAGATCCCCGGGGCGGCGACTATGGCTACACCTTC | CASSIDPRGGDYGYTF
TRBJ2-3 | NA | TRBV10-3 | few | TGTGCCATCAGGGGGGGAGGCCCAGGGTCGACAGATACGCAGTATTTT | CAIRGGGPGSTDTQYF
TRBJ1-3 | NA | TRBV9 | NA | TGTGCCAGCAGCGTAGAGGGGTCCTCTGGAAACACCATATATTTT | CASSVEGSSGNTIYF
TRBJ2-5 | NA | TRBV6-6 | few | TGTGCCAGCAGTTACAGGGACGAGACCCAGTACTTC | CASSYRDETQYF
TRBJ2-2 | TRBD1 | TRBV7-3 | NA | TGTGCCAGCAGCGCCTACAGGGGTGCGGACACCGGGGAGCTGTTTTTT | CASSAYRGADTGELFF
TRBJ2-2 | NA | TRBV7-9 | NA | TGTGCCAGCAGCAGGACGGACACCGGGGAGCTGTTTTTT | CASSRTDTGELFF
TRBJ2-1 | TRBD2 | TRBV5-8 | NA | TGTGCCAGCAGCAGGGGACTAGCCGACTACAATGAGCAGTTCTTC | CASSRGLADYNEQFF
TRBJ1-1 | NA | TRBV5-1 | NA | TGCGCCAGCAGCTCGACTAGGAACACTGAAGCTTTCTTT | CASSSTRNTEAFF
TRBJ1-4 | TRBD1 | TRBV7-9 | NA | TGTGCCAGCAGCTTAGGGGACAGGTCTAATGAAAAACTGTTTTTT | CASSLGDRSNEKLFF
TRBJ2-2 | NA | TRBV5-1 | NA | TGCGCCAGCAGCTTGATGGGGCTTTCGAACACCGGGGAGCTGTTTTTT | CASSLMGLSNTGELFF
TRBJ1-5 | NA | TRBV19 | NA | TGTGCCAGTAAGAGGCTCTATAGCAATCAGCCCCAGCATTTT | CASKRLYSNQPQHF
TRBJ2-3 | TRBD1 | TRBV29-1 | NA | TGCAGCGAACAGGGGAGCACAGATACGCAGTATTTT | CSEQGSTDTQYF
TRBJ1-1 | NA | TRBV27 | NA | TGTGCCAGCAAACCCTCCGCAGGGGTCACTGAAGCTTTCTTT | CASKPSAGVTEAFF
TRBJ2-7 | TRBD1 | TRBV6-4 | once | TGTGCCAGTCCGGGACAGGGGGTGTGCTACGAGCAGTACTTC | CASPGQGVCYEQYF
TRBJ1-5 | NA | TRBV7-9 | NA | TGTGCCAGCAGCTGGACAGACAATCAGCCCCAGCATTTT | CASSWTDNQPQHF
TRBJ2-3 | NA | TRBV5-1 | NA | TGCGCCAGCAGCTTGGAAGGGGTCGACACAGATACGCAGTATTTT | CASSLEGVDTDTQYF
TRBJ1-5 | NA | TRBV25-1 | NA | TGTGCCAGCAGTGAAACCCAGAAAAATCAGCCCCAGCATTTT | CASSETQKNQPQHF
TRBJ1-2 | NA | TRBV7-2 | NA | TGTGCCAGCAGCTATGCCCCCACAATTCAGGCGGGTCGTGGCTACACCTTC | CASSYAPTIQAGRGYTF
TRBJ2-7 | TRBD2 | TRBV11-2 | NA | TGTGCCACCGCCCAAGCGGGAGGACTCTACGAGCAGTACTTC | CATAQAGGLYEQYF
TRBJ2-7 | NA | TRBV20-1 | NA | TGCAGTGCCCCGAGGTGGTACGAGCAGTACTTC | CSAPRWYEQYF
TRBJ2-3 | TRBD2 | TRBV6-6 | NA | TGTGCCAGCAGTTACTCAACTAGCGGCACAGATACGCAGTATTTT | CASSYSTSGTDTQYF
TRBJ2-7 | NA | TRBV11-1 | once | TGTGCCAGCAGCTTGGTGCGGGGTCGCAATCGGGAGCAGTACTTC | CASSLVRGRNREQYF
TRBJ2-7 | NA | TRBV6-5 | NA | TGTGCCAGCAGTCGGATGGGGGGAGGCGAGCAGTACTTC | CASSRMGGGEQYF
TRBJ1-4 | TRBD1 | TRBV5-1 | NA | TGCGCCAGCAGCTTGGAGGGACAGGGGAGTGAAAAACTGTTTTTT | CASSLEGQGSEKLFF
TRBJ2-3 | NA | TRBV19 | NA | TGTGCCAGTAGTATTCGGGGAGCAGATACGCAGTATTTT | CASSIRGADTQYF
TRBJ1-1 | NA | TRBV28 | NA | TGTGCCAGCAGTTTAGGACAGACGATGAACACTGAAGCTTTCTTT | CASSLGQTMNTEAFF
TRBJ2-1 | NA | TRBV27 | NA | TGTGCCAGCAGTTTACCAGGGAGGAAAAACAATGAGCAGTTCTTC | CASSLPGRKNNEQFF
TRBJ1-1 | NA | TRBV28 | NA | TGTGCCAGCAGTCCCCGGGTACTTAACACTGAAGCTTTCTTT | CASSPRVLNTEAFF
TRBJ2-2 | NA | TRBV7-2 | NA | TGTGCCAGCAGCTTATTTGGGGATGAGGTCGGGGAGCTGTTTTTT | CASSLFGDEVGELFF
TRBJ2-7 | TRBD1 | TRBV27 | NA | TGTGCCAGCAGTTTATCGGGACAGGGAAACTCCTACGAGCAGTACTTC | CASSLSGQGNSYEQYF
TRBJ1-1 | NA | TRBV30 | NA | TGTGCCTGGAGTCCAGGGAGGAGCACTGAAGCTTTCTTT | CAWSPGRSTEAFF
TRBJ1-3 | TRBD1 | TRBV18 | NA | TGTGCCAGCTCATTTTTACTCGCCAAAAGACAGGGTTCCTCTGGAAACACCATATATTTT | CASSFLLAKRQGSSGNTIYF
TRBJ1-4 | TRBD1 | TRBV5-6 | NA | TGTGCCAGCAGCGCACAGGGGGGGCTGTTTTTT | CASSAQGGLFF